The 32 T cell receptor beta chains given below trace back to one sample, sequenced in a study of blood T cell repertoires in COVID-19. Generated by immunoSEQ multiplex PCR, the TCRdb table keeps only in-frame clones and is missing some. The table records about 120,000 clones, around three quarters of them present only once. The sequencing input was peripheral blood. These receptors were taken from a man aged 55 to 70 with active or convalescent COVID-19.

CDR3 region: CASTGGLAGVGETQYF. CDR3 coding DNA: TGTGCCAGCACCGGGGGCCTAGCGGGTGTCGGAGAGACCCAGTACTTC. The genes are TRBV11-2 and TRBJ2-5; 8 positions match TRBD2. This CDR3 is built from 16 residues. Germline V gives CDR1 SGHAT, CDR2 FQNNGV. The V segment lost 7 bases and the J segment 4 bases; nucleotides outside the gene matches: 14.

The chain has TRBV24-1 and TRBJ2-3; TRBD1 might be the D (6 bases). The germline CDR1 and CDR2 sequences are KGHDR and SFDVKD. This CDR3 comprises 15 residues. The V gene lost 3 bases and the J gene lost 3 bases, with 12 bases spanning the gap. The CDR3 reads CATSDPGEPTDTQYF. Here the CDR3 DNA reads TGTGCCACCAGTGATCCAGGGGAGCCGACAGATACGCAGTATTTT.

J is TRBJ2-2 and V is TRBV24-1; TRBD2 matches 14 bases. CDR1 and CDR2 from the germline V gene are KGHDR and SFDVKD. The CDR3 length is 21 residues. J lost 0 bases, V lost 4 bases, and 12 bases had no gene match. The CDR3 spells CATSDPVGGTSGSANTGELFF. The CDR3 nucleotides read TGTGCCACCAGTGACCCGGTCGGCGGGACTAGCGGGAGCGCGAACACCGGGGAGCTGTTTTTT.

This clone was seen only once. The rearrangement joins TRBV7-7 to TRBJ2-2, with 11 bases that match TRBD1. V lost 4 bases, J lost 6 bases, and 7 bases stayed unmatched. Germline V gives CDR1 SSHAT, CDR2 FNYEAQ (reference sequence). The CDR3 is 16 residues long. CDR3 in amino acids: CASSSTGTGGAGELFF. The CDR3 DNA reads as TGTGCCAGCAGCTCAACCGGGACAGGGGGGGCCGGGGAGCTGTTTTTT.

The chain combines TRBV27 with TRBJ2-1; maybe TRBD2 (5 bases). The length of the CDR3 is 18 residues. V was cut by 2 bases and J by 0 bases, with 17 bases left in between. CDR1 is MNHEY and CDR2 is SMNVEV in the germline V gene (reference sequence). CDR3 DNA: TGTGCCAGCAGTTTAAGACACGGGGTTTCGAGCTCCTACAATGAGCAGTTCTTC. It specifies CASSLRHGVSSSYNEQFF.

The rearrangement uses TRBV10-3 and TRBJ2-3, with D unclear. Trimming pared 0 bases from V and 6 bases from J, leaving 10 bases between. This CDR3 contains 14 residues. CDR1 and CDR2 (germline): ENHRY, SYGVKD. CDR3 bases: TGTGCCATCAGTGAGTCGACTGCGATTGATACGCAGTATTTT. Translated, it gives CAISESTAIDTQYF.

V usage is TRBV2 and J usage is TRBJ2-7; TRBD2 agrees at 7 bases. Germline V lookup: CDR1 SNHLY, CDR2 FYNNEI. The CDR3 sequence is 16 residues long. The trim removed 7 bases at V and 7 bases at J, leaving 19 bases unmatched. CDR3 DNA: TGTGCCAGCACTCTCCTGGCGGTGGGAGGGCCGGGGGAGCAGTACTTC. Its translation: CASTLLAVGGPGEQYF.

The chain combines TRBV5-5 with TRBJ1-2; TRBD1 matches at 10 bases. The CDR3 spans 15 residues. The V segment lost 0 bases and the J segment 6 bases; nucleotides outside the gene matches: 5. Per the germline V gene, CDR1 is SGHKS and CDR2 is YYEKEE (reference sequence). CDR3 residues: CASSLEGQGRDGYTF. The DNA of the CDR3 is TGTGCCAGCAGCTTGGAGGGACAGGGGAGGGATGGCTACACCTTC.

This rearrangement joins TRBV28 to TRBJ2-1, with D possibly matching TRBD1 (6 bases). V was clipped by 8 bases and J by 4 bases, with 9 bases between them. Germline V gene sequence: CDR1 MDHEN, CDR2 SYDVKM. This CDR3 is built from 12 residues. The CDR3 protein is CASRDIYNEQFF. DNA of the CDR3: TGTGCCAGCCGGGACATTTACAATGAGCAGTTCTTC.

The rearrangement links TRBV4-2 to TRBJ2-7; 10 bases fit TRBD2. V gave up 7 bases and J gave up 1 base; unmatched junction bases: 7. This CDR3 spans 15 amino acids. Germline V CDR1 and CDR2: LGHNA, YNFKEQ. CDR3 residues: CASTSSGGGSYEQYF. The CDR3 DNA reads TGTGCCAGCACCTCCAGCGGGGGGGGGTCCTACGAGCAGTACTTC.

V gene TRBV6-5 combines with J gene TRBJ1-2, with a tentative D call TRBD1 (6 bases). The CDR3 loop spans 14 amino acids. Trimming pared 7 bases from V and 1 base from J, leaving 13 bases between. Germline-derived CDR1 and CDR2 are MNHEY and SVGAGI. CDR3 protein: CASTSGDFNYGYTF. The CDR3 DNA sequence: TGTGCCAGCACCTCAGGGGATTTTAACTATGGCTACACCTTC.

V usage is TRBV11-3 and J usage is TRBJ2-2; D ambiguous. CDR1 is SGHNT, CDR2 YENEEA, per germline. Between the trimmed V and J ends, which lost 4 bases and 4 bases, there was a span of 10 bases. This CDR3 comprises 14 residues. The CDR3 DNA sequence: TGTGCCAGCAGCTCAGGCCCAGGCACCGGGGAGCTGTTTTTT. It is translated as CASSSGPGTGELFF.

This chain connects TRBV6-5 to TRBJ2-7; the match to TRBD2 covers 8 bases. Germline CDR1 is MNHEY and CDR2 is SVGAGI. CDR3 size: 14 residues. Trimming at V came to 6 bases and at J to 5 bases, leaving 9 bases not matched to a gene. Written as DNA, the CDR3 is TGTGCCAGCAGCCTCGGGGGGGGTTCCCACGAGCAGTACTTC. Its protein is CASSLGGGSHEQYF.

This chain links TRBV11-2 with TRBJ2-1; possibly TRBD2 for D (5 bases). In germline, CDR1 is SGHAT, CDR2 FQNNGV. The V end was cut by 6 bases, the J end by 0 bases, with 9 bases between. The CDR3 has 14 amino acids. The CDR3: CASRRTGSYNEQFF. CDR3 bases: TGTGCCAGCAGGCGGACTGGCTCCTACAATGAGCAGTTCTTC.

The chain combines TRBV24-1 with TRBJ2-3; 8 bases map to TRBD2. CDR3 length equals 16 residues. Germline trimming cut 0 bases from V and 1 base from J; bases unmatched to any gene: 2. Germline V gives CDR1 KGHDR, CDR2 SFDVKD. CDR3 region: CATSDLTSGGTDTQYF. The CDR3, as DNA: TGTGCCACCAGTGATTTGACTAGCGGAGGCACAGATACGCAGTATTTT.

The chain joins TRBV5-4 to TRBJ2-2; 10 nucleotides match TRBD1. Germline values: CDR1 SGHNT, CDR2 YYREEE (reference sequence). The CDR3 runs 14 residues. V lost 5 bases, J lost 6 bases, and 4 bases stayed unmatched. The CDR3 sequence is CASRKTGGPGELFF. CDR3 nucleotides: TGTGCCAGCAGAAAGACAGGGGGCCCCGGGGAGCTGTTTTTT. Combining the CDR3 with reference TRBV5-4 and TRBJ2-2 gives the whole variable domain ETGVTQSPTHLIKTRGQQVTLRCSSQSGHNTVSWYQQALGQGPQFIFQYYREEENGRGNFPPRFSGLQFPNYSSELNVNALELDDSALYLCASRKTGGPGELFFGEGSRLTVL.

The chain has TRBV5-1 and TRBJ2-7; 10 nucleotides line up with TRBD2. With 2 bases clipped from V and 7 bases from J, the junction kept 18 bases outside the gene matches. CDR1 SGHRS and CDR2 YFSETQ come from the germline V gene. The CDR3 consists of 18 residues. The CDR3 DNA reads as TGCGCCAGCAGCTTAACCCCCCTAGCGGGAGCTACGATGGGGGAGCAGTACTTC. Residues: CASSLTPLAGATMGEQYF.

The chain employs TRBV24-1 and TRBJ2-2; D might be TRBD2 (6 bases). The CDR3 extends over 16 amino acids. Trimming shortened V by 3 bases and J by 5 bases, and 15 bases separated the two germline ends. Per the germline V gene, CDR1 is KGHDR and CDR2 is SFDVKD. DNA of the CDR3: TGTGCCACCAGTGATCCGCCGGGCGGGGTGACCGGGGAGCTGTTTTTT. Its protein product is CATSDPPGGVTGELFF.

Comment on this clone: The junction departs from the called germline gene at one end, perhaps through a read error. In DNA, the CDR3 is TGTGCCACCAGTGATGTCCGGGACAGGCTACGATTT. The encoded protein is CATSDVRDRLRF. The V and J genes are TRBV24-1 and TRBJ1-1; 8 bases fit TRBD1. This CDR3 has 12 residues. Germline CDR1 reads KGHDR; CDR2 reads SFDVKD.

Only one count was recorded for this clone. The chain carries TRBV28 and TRBJ2-3, with 8 bases identical to TRBD1. The CDR3 spans 16 residues. Trimming at V came to 4 bases and at J to 3 bases, leaving 9 bases not matched to a gene. The germline gives CDR1 MDHEN, CDR2 SYDVKM. The CDR3 sequence: CASSSLGQGETDTQYF. The CDR3, as DNA: TGTGCCAGCAGTTCCCTCGGACAGGGTGAGACAGATACGCAGTATTTT. Variable domain in full (rest from reference TRBV28 and TRBJ2-3): DVKVTQSSRYLVKRTGEKVFLECVQDMDHENMFWYRQDPGLGLRLIYFSYDVKMKEKGDIPEGYSVSREKKERFSLILESASTNQTSMYLCASSSLGQGETDTQYFGPGTRLTVL.

The chain carries TRBV20-1 and TRBJ2-3; D unresolved. In germline, CDR1 is DFQATT, CDR2 SNEGSKA (reference sequence). The CDR3 is 15 amino acids. V was shortened by 3 bases and J by 2 bases, with 15 bases between the two germline ends. The CDR3 bases are TGCAGTGCTAGTCCGGCGGCCATATTCACAGATACGCAGTATTTT. Its protein is CSASPAAIFTDTQYF.

The chain has TRBV5-1 and TRBJ2-2, with D possibly being TRBD2 (5 bases). This CDR3 region has 16 residues. The germline gives CDR1 SGHRS, CDR2 YFSETQ. V was clipped by 0 bases and J by 4 bases, with 13 bases between them. Here the CDR3 reads CASSLEAVASTGELFF. The CDR3 bases are TGCGCCAGCAGCTTGGAGGCGGTAGCGAGCACCGGGGAGCTGTTTTTT.

The chain carries TRBV28 and TRBJ2-7; D is unclear. CDR1 is MDHEN and CDR2 is SYDVKM in the germline V gene. The CDR3 has 12 residues. The V and J ends lost 3 bases and 7 bases respectively, with 10 bases between them. The CDR3 spells CASSFRFGEQYF. Written as DNA, the CDR3 is TGTGCCAGCAGTTTCCGATTCGGTGAGCAGTACTTC.

V usage is TRBV7-9 and J usage is TRBJ2-1; 10 bases are a match to TRBD2. Germline V CDR1 and CDR2: SEHNR, FQNEAQ (reference sequence). With V trimmed by 5 bases and J by 4 bases, 8 bases remained unmatched. CDR3 length: 16 residues. The CDR3 is CASSTRTSGLYNEQFF. CDR3 DNA: TGTGCCAGCAGCACCCGGACTAGCGGCCTTTACAATGAGCAGTTCTTC.

The rearrangement uses TRBV11-3 and TRBJ2-3; 9 bases map to TRBD1. From germline, CDR1 is SGHNT and CDR2 YENEEA. The CDR3 runs to 15 residues. Trimming at V came to 5 bases and at J to 1 base, leaving 4 bases not matched to a gene. The CDR3 sequence is CASSRTGAGTDTQYF. CDR3 in DNA: TGTGCCAGCAGCAGGACAGGGGCGGGCACAGATACGCAGTATTTT.

This clone was seen a handful of times. The chain joins TRBV9 to TRBJ1-1; D may be TRBD1 (6 bases). Germline CDR1 is SGDLS and CDR2 is YYNGEE. V lost 0 bases, J lost 4 bases, and 10 bases lay in between. The length of the CDR3 is 14 residues. The CDR3: CASSVGGQSTEAFF. As DNA, the CDR3 is TGTGCCAGCAGCGTAGGGGGGCAGAGCACTGAAGCTTTCTTT.

This chain uses TRBV18 with TRBJ2-1, with 9 bases matching TRBD2. Trimming took 2 bases from V and 3 from J; bases not matched to a gene: 8. Germline CDR1 is KGHSH and CDR2 is LQKENI. The CDR3 loop spans 17 amino acids. CDR3 region: CASSPRLAGPLYNEQFF. The CDR3 nucleotides read TGTGCCAGCTCACCAAGGCTAGCGGGGCCCCTCTACAATGAGCAGTTCTTC.

The chain is built from TRBV2 and TRBJ1-1; D is unresolved. V gave up 2 bases and J gave up 4 bases, with 8 bases separating them. This CDR3 has 13 amino acids. CDR1 and CDR2 (germline): SNHLY, FYNNEI. CDR3 loop: CASSETRITEAFF. In nucleotides, the CDR3 is TGTGCCAGCAGTGAAACGAGGATCACTGAAGCTTTCTTT.

CDR3 in amino acids: CASRVGLAGRGPDTQYF. The CDR3 region has the DNA TGTGCCAGTAGGGTAGGACTAGCGGGACGGGGGCCAGATACGCAGTATTTT. The genes are TRBV19 and TRBJ2-3; 12 bases match TRBD2. Germline values: CDR1 LNHDA, CDR2 SQIVND (reference sequence). The V and J ends lost 6 bases and 4 bases, in that order; junction bases with no gene match: 11. The CDR3 is made up of 17 amino acids.

The rearrangement links TRBV25-1 to TRBJ2-5, with 9 bases aligning to TRBD2. The CDR3 covers 17 residues. The germline V gene has CDR1 MGHDK and CDR2 SYGVNS. V shed 1 base and J 2 bases; nucleotides not matched to a gene: 8. The CDR3 DNA sequence: TGTGCCAGCAGTGAATCGAGACTAGCGGAGTTACAAGAGACCCAGTACTTC. Protein sequence: CASSESRLAELQETQYF.

The chain couples TRBV24-1 to TRBJ1-5; D is unclear. Germline V CDR1 and CDR2: KGHDR, SFDVKD. Deletions cut 5 bases from V and 7 bases from J, with 17 bases between. CDR3 length: 15 residues. This chain's CDR3 is CATSAAEGSSQPQHF. CDR3 coding DNA: TGTGCCACCAGTGCGGCAGAAGGGAGTTCGCAGCCCCAGCATTTT.

This clone was detected only a few times. Here the CDR3 reads CASSYSPSGLSYEQYF. CDR3 nucleotides: TGTGCCAGCAGTTACTCACCTAGCGGGCTGTCCTACGAGCAGTACTTC. This chain links TRBV6-2 or TRBV6-3 with TRBJ2-7; TRBD2 matches at 8 bases. The J segment lost 1 base and the V segment lost 0 bases, leaving 5 bases of the junction unmatched. Germline CDR1 MNHEY, CDR2 SVGEGT. The CDR3 is made up of 16 amino acids.